Each of the 17 T cell receptor beta chains below was sequenced from the same sample in a study of T cells after yellow fever vaccination (dated by TCRdb to 2018 to 2020). The sample's treatment or condition label, decoded: live attenuated yellow fever vaccine strain. The library relied on 5' RACE. Sequencing relied on an Illumina HiSeq 2500. The public reads were reanalyzed by TCRdb: fastp trimming at Q25, MiXCR alignment, in-frame beta chains only. Rows with one shared CDR3 protein collapse into an entry with the most common genes and DNA. For this sample the table gives about 180,000 distinct CDR3 sequences, of which roughly 6.2% were detected only once. The ten largest clones represent under 3% of the sample. The specimen was CD4+ T cells sorted from PBMCs, collected on the day of the first yellow fever vaccination. The receptors shown here come from a man between 18 and 29 years old who received the YFV17D yellow fever vaccine.

This clonotype was seen ten or more times. This sequence joins TRBV7-6 and TRBJ2-1; 7 bases agree with TRBD1. The CDR3 contains 16 residues. CDR1 and CDR2 (germline): SGHVS, FNYEAQ. V shed 0 bases and J 0 bases; nucleotides not matched to a gene: 2. Here the CDR3 DNA reads TGTGCCAGCAGCTTAGCCCCAGGGGGCTCCTACAATGAGCAGTTCTTC. Its protein product is CASSLAPGGSYNEQFF.

This clonotype appeared many times. J is TRBJ2-2 and V is TRBV2, with TRBD1 identical over 9 bases. The CDR3 covers 13 residues. Germline V CDR1 and CDR2: SNHLY, FYNNEI. With 10 bases clipped from V and 7 bases from J, the junction kept 7 bases outside the gene matches. The CDR3 protein is CATRDREGGELFF. CDR3 DNA sequence: TGTGCCACCCGGGACAGGGAGGGCGGGGAGCTGTTTTTT. The full variable domain, in which reference TRBV2 and TRBJ2-2 provide the parts outside the CDR3, is EPEVTQTPSHQVTQMGQEVILRCVPISNHLYFYWYRQILGQKVEFLVSFYNNEISEKSEIFDDQFSVERPDGSNFTLKIRSTKLEDSAMYFCATRDREGGELFFGEGSRLTVL.

This clonotype was found many times. The chain has TRBV7-3 and TRBJ2-1; D perhaps matches TRBD1 (6 bases). V was clipped by 4 bases and J by 10 bases, with 11 bases between them. Germline V gene sequence: CDR1 SGHTA, CDR2 FQGTGA. This CDR3 is 12 amino acids long. The CDR3: CASSSATGEQFF. The CDR3 coding sequence is TGTGCCAGCAGCTCAGCTACAGGGGAGCAGTTCTTC. Together with reference TRBV7-3 and TRBJ2-1, the CDR3 gives the full variable domain: GAGVSQTPSNKVTEKGKYVELRCDPISGHTALYWYRQSLGQGPEFLIYFQGTGAADDSGLPNDRFFAVRPEGSVSTLKIQRTERGDSAVYLCASSSATGEQFFGPGTRLTVL.

The sample holds a few counts of this clonotype. The J gene is TRBJ2-5, the V gene TRBV5-1; 8 bases agree with TRBD1. The CDR3 is made up of 14 amino acids. CDR1 is SGHRS, CDR2 YFSETQ, per germline. Trimming at V came to 3 bases and at J to 5 bases, leaving 6 bases not matched to a gene. The DNA for the CDR3 is TGCGCCAGCAGCTCGGGACAGGATGGGGAGACCCAGTACTTC. Protein product: CASSSGQDGETQYF.

This clonotype was seen at least ten times. The genes are TRBV2 and TRBJ1-2; D is unresolved. This CDR3 region has 15 residues. Trimming removed 1 base from V and 0 bases from J, with 9 bases in between. Germline lookup yields CDR1 SNHLY and CDR2 FYNNEI. CDR3 amino acids: CASSEGPRPNYGYTF. The CDR3, as DNA: TGTGCCAGCAGTGAAGGGCCAAGACCTAACTATGGCTACACCTTC.

The V and J genes are TRBV11-2 and TRBJ2-6; D unresolved. CDR1 is SGHAT, CDR2 FQNNGV, per germline. V lost 3 bases to trimming and J lost 4 bases, with 10 bases between them. The CDR3 contains 15 residues. CDR3 sequence: CASSLRLAGANVLTF. The DNA of the CDR3 is TGTGCCAGCAGCTTGCGTCTCGCGGGGGCCAACGTCCTGACTTTC.

This clonotype was seen many times. This chain uses TRBV18 with TRBJ2-3; D is possibly TRBD2 (6 bases). This CDR3 region has 15 residues. The germline gives CDR1 KGHSH, CDR2 LQKENI. Trimming shortened V by 6 bases and J by 0 bases, and 13 bases separated the two germline ends. The DNA for the CDR3 is TGTGCCAGCTCGATCGGAGGGGTCAGCACAGATACGCAGTATTTT. Its protein product is CASSIGGVSTDTQYF.

The CDR3 region is CASSGSSYEQYF. CDR3 coding DNA: TGCGCCAGCAGCGGGAGCTCCTACGAGCAGTACTTC. This chain uses TRBV4-3 with TRBJ2-7, with D perhaps TRBD2 (5 bases). Germline CDR1 is LGHNA and CDR2 is YSLEER. V was cut by 5 bases and J by 0 bases, with 5 bases left in between. The CDR3 runs to 12 residues.

The table lists this clonotype with a few counts. The chain couples TRBV7-2 to TRBJ2-7; TRBD1 agrees at 10 bases. V trimming: 5 bases; J trimming: 7 bases; junction bases outside the gene matches: 8. From germline, CDR1 is SGHTA and CDR2 FQGNSA. The CDR3 has 14 residues. The CDR3 DNA sequence: TGTGCCAGCAGCCTAGACAGGGGGCTGGTGGAGCAGTACTTC. Translated, it gives CASSLDRGLVEQYF.

The J gene is TRBJ2-5, the V gene TRBV20-1; maybe TRBD2 (6 bases). The CDR3 has 14 amino acids. V lost 0 bases to trimming and J lost 5 bases, with 13 bases between them. Germline CDR1 DFQATT, CDR2 SNEGSKA (reference sequence). In nucleotides, the CDR3 is TGCAGTGCTAGAGACCCCAGGGCGGGGGAGACCCAGTACTTC. This translates into CSARDPRAGETQYF.

This chain joins TRBV5-4 and TRBJ2-7, with 8 bases fitting TRBD1. V was pared by 0 bases and J by 2 bases, with 4 bases of the junction left unmatched. Germline CDR1 SGHNT, CDR2 YYREEE (reference sequence). This CDR3 comprises 15 residues. CDR3 nucleotide sequence: TGTGCCAGCAGCTTGGCCGGGACAGGAGCCTACGAGCAGTACTTC. Its protein product is CASSLAGTGAYEQYF. The whole variable domain, filled in from reference TRBV5-4 and TRBJ2-7, reads ETGVTQSPTHLIKTRGQQVTLRCSSQSGHNTVSWYQQALGQGPQFIFQYYREEENGRGNFPPRFSGLQFPNYSSELNVNALELDDSALYLCASSLAGTGAYEQYFGPGTRLTVT.

V is TRBV3-1 and J is TRBJ2-2; D is tentatively TRBD1 or TRBD2 (6 bases each). CDR1 is LGHDT, CDR2 YNNKEL, per germline (reference sequence). Trimming pared 4 bases from V and 7 bases from J, leaving 22 bases between. The CDR3 loop spans 17 amino acids. In nucleotides, the CDR3 is TGTGCCAGCAGCCTGCAATGGGGCAGGGGCGGGATCGGGGAGCTGTTTTTT. Amino acid sequence: CASSLQWGRGGIGELFF.

This clonotype was counted at least ten times. The rearrangement uses TRBV27 and TRBJ2-7, with D tentatively TRBD1 or TRBD2 (5 bases each). This CDR3 has 15 residues. The V gene's germline CDR1 is MNHEY and CDR2 SMNVEV (reference sequence). The germline V and J ends were trimmed by 5 bases and 2 bases, with 16 bases remaining between them. This chain's CDR3 is CASSTRWGSAYEQYF. The DNA of the CDR3 is TGTGCCAGCAGTACGAGGTGGGGGAGTGCCTACGAGCAGTACTTC.

This clonotype was recorded at least ten times. The gene calls are TRBV12-3 or TRBV12-4 and TRBJ2-5; 8 bases align to TRBD1. The CDR3 is made up of 14 amino acids. J was trimmed by 7 bases and V by 6 bases; bases with no gene match: 10. The CDR3 sequence: CASSSGGADVTQYF. The CDR3 nucleotides are TGTGCCAGCAGCTCAGGGGGCGCGGACGTGACCCAGTACTTC.

The chain links TRBV5-4 to TRBJ1-5; the match to TRBD1 covers 8 bases. Germline V gives CDR1 SGHNT, CDR2 YYREEE (reference sequence). This CDR3 has 15 residues. After removal of 2 bases from V and 5 bases from J, the junction contained 6 bases not matched to a gene. The CDR3 loop reads CASSFGRGLDQPQHF. The CDR3 DNA reads TGTGCCAGCAGCTTTGGCAGGGGGCTCGATCAGCCCCAGCATTTT.

This clonotype was found many times. V and J are TRBV7-6 and TRBJ2-5, with TRBD2 matching over 12 bases. The J segment lost 3 bases and the V segment lost 0 bases, leaving 8 bases of the junction unmatched. CDR3 length: 18 amino acids. Germline V gene lookup returns CDR1 SGHVS and CDR2 FNYEAQ. CDR3 sequence (DNA): TGTGCCAGCAGCTTAGCGGTCCCTAGCGGGGGGGCGAAAGAGACCCAGTACTTC. Residues: CASSLAVPSGGAKETQYF.

This sequence joins TRBV5-6 and TRBJ1-1; D is undetermined. CDR1 is SGHDT, CDR2 YYEEEE, per germline. The V and J ends lost 0 bases and 7 bases respectively, with 7 bases between them. The CDR3 extends over 12 amino acids. The CDR3 DNA reads TGTGCCAGCAGCTTGGAGGGCGGTGAAGCTTTCTTT. It translates to CASSLEGGEAFF.